These 29 T cell receptor beta chains came from one sample sequenced in a study of Ad26.COV2.S vaccination and SARS-CoV-2 variants. Assay used: immunoSEQ multiplex PCR; TCRdb lists only in-frame clones, some missing. This table has around 100,000 clones, 80% appearing once. The sample in question was peripheral blood, obtained after recovery from COVID-19. The receptors shown here come from a human donor who had recovered from COVID-19.

This rearrangement joins TRBV6-5 to TRBJ1-3; a possible D gene is TRBD1 (5 bases). V gave up 7 bases and J gave up 10 bases, with 11 bases separating them. The CDR3 contains 11 residues. Germline assignment: CDR1 MNHEY and CDR2 SVGAGI. The CDR3 region is CASTDSGTIYF. DNA of the CDR3: TGTGCCAGCACCGACAGCGGAACCATATATTTT.

The chain recombines TRBV7-7 with TRBJ2-5, with a tentative D call TRBD1 (6 bases). The CDR3 has 14 amino acids. Germline lookup yields CDR1 SSHAT and CDR2 FNYEAQ (reference sequence). V lost 5 bases and J lost 6, with 16 bases in between. The CDR3 protein is CASSPDSGGQTQYF. In nucleotides, the CDR3 is TGTGCCAGCAGCCCGGACAGTGGCGGACAGACCCAGTACTTC.

The chain joins TRBV9 to TRBJ2-3; D ambiguous. CDR3 length equals 16 residues. The V end was cut by 1 base, the J end by 2 bases, with 14 bases between. The germline gives CDR1 SGDLS, CDR2 YYNGEE. The CDR3 region has the DNA TGTGCCAGCAGCGTATCCCCCACACCACTCACAGATACGCAGTATTTT. Protein: CASSVSPTPLTDTQYF.

This clone was recorded many times. The gene calls are TRBV2 and TRBJ1-5, with a weak D call TRBD1 (5 bases). V was pared by 8 bases and J by 7 bases, with 18 bases between. This CDR3 contains 14 residues. Germline assignment: CDR1 SNHLY and CDR2 FYNNEI. Written as DNA, the CDR3 is TGTGCCAGCTCTAAAACCTGGGGGAACCAGCCCCAGCATTTT. It yields the protein CASSKTWGNQPQHF. The complete variable domain, with remaining parts taken from reference TRBV2 and TRBJ1-5, reads EPEVTQTPSHQVTQMGQEVILRCVPISNHLYFYWYRQILGQKVEFLVSFYNNEISEKSEIFDDQFSVERPDGSNFTLKIRSTKLEDSAMYFCASSKTWGNQPQHFGDGTRLSIL.

The chain combines TRBV28 with TRBJ1-3; no clear D gene. Between the trimmed V and J ends, which lost 8 bases and 10 bases, there was a span of 18 bases. Germline CDR1 and CDR2: MDHEN and SYDVKM. This CDR3 has 13 residues. This CDR3 reads CASYSGEGGTIYF. In DNA, the CDR3 is TGTGCCAGCTACTCTGGCGAAGGAGGAACCATATATTTT.

As for this clone: The same CDR3 also results from other DNA sequences found in this sample. The chain uses TRBV5-1 and TRBJ2-2; no clear D gene. The germline V gene has CDR1 SGHRS and CDR2 YFSETQ. CDR3 length: 15 residues. V lost 2 bases to trimming and J lost 0 bases, with 8 bases between them. The CDR3 coding sequence is TGCGCCAGCAGCTTAGAAGGGACGAACACCGGGGAGCTGTTTTTT. Amino acids: CASSLEGTNTGELFF.

A remark on this clone: This may be a read error: a much more frequent sequence differs by one nucleotide. The V and J genes are TRBV14 and TRBJ1-1; a weak D match, TRBD1 (5 bases). Germline assignment: CDR1 SGHDN and CDR2 FVKESK. V lost 2 bases and J 1 base, leaving 5 bases between the germline ends. This CDR3 is built from 13 residues. Written as DNA, the CDR3 is TGTGCCAGCAGCCAAACAGGGAACACTGAAGCTTTCTTT. Translation gives CASSQTGNTEAFF.

CDR3 sequence reads: CASSFEGGRGETQYF. The CDR3 DNA sequence: TGTGCCAGCAGCTTTGAAGGGGGCCGGGGAGAGACCCAGTACTTC. The V gene is TRBV5-4, the J gene TRBJ2-5; 7 bases fit TRBD1. With V trimmed by 2 bases and J by 4 bases, 8 bases remained unmatched. The length of the CDR3 is 15 residues. In germline, CDR1 is SGHNT, CDR2 YYREEE (reference sequence).

The chain has TRBV18 and TRBJ2-5, with TRBD1 matching over 9 bases. CDR1 and CDR2 from the germline V gene are KGHSH and LQKENI. The ends lost 6 bases at V and 2 bases at J; junction bases unmatched: 10. The CDR3 length is 16 residues. CDR3 sequence (DNA): TGTGCCAGCTCCCCCATGGGGACAGGGTTGCAAGAGACCCAGTACTTC. Protein sequence: CASSPMGTGLQETQYF.

This sequence joins TRBV6-2 or TRBV6-3 and TRBJ1-2, with a weak D call TRBD1 (6 bases). The ends were cut back, 6 bases at V and 2 bases at J, with 13 bases in the middle. Looked up from germline, CDR1 is MNHEY and CDR2 is SVGEGT. This CDR3 spans 14 amino acids. The CDR3 DNA sequence: TGTGCCAGCAGCCAGGACAGCTACAACTATGGCTACACCTTC. Translating it yields CASSQDSYNYGYTF.

The J gene is TRBJ2-2, the V gene TRBV4-1, with 9 bases lining up with TRBD1. The CDR3 runs 16 residues. Germline lookup yields CDR1 MGHRA and CDR2 YSYEKL. The junction had 8 bases not matched to a gene; V was cut back by 4 bases and J by 5 bases. In DNA, the CDR3 is TGCGCCAGCAGCCCCATTTGGGGACAGGGAACCGGGGAGCTGTTTTTT. Its translation: CASSPIWGQGTGELFF.

This clone was detected only once. V usage is TRBV5-5 and J usage is TRBJ2-2, with D uncertain. In germline, CDR1 is SGHKS, CDR2 YYEKEE (reference sequence). V dropped 2 bases and J dropped 6 bases, with 17 bases sitting between them. The CDR3 runs 16 residues. The CDR3: CASSFMSELGAGELFF. CDR3 in DNA: TGTGCCAGCAGCTTCATGTCCGAATTGGGTGCCGGGGAGCTGTTTTTT.

The CDR3 nucleotides are TGTGCCAGCAGTTTTGTCCCTCAGGGAAACTATGGCTACACCTTC. Translating it yields CASSFVPQGNYGYTF. J is TRBJ1-2 and V is TRBV28; D is perhaps TRBD1 (5 bases). Germline V lookup: CDR1 MDHEN, CDR2 SYDVKM. V was cut by 3 bases and J by 2 bases, with 13 bases left in between. The CDR3 spans 15 residues.

The chain carries TRBV5-1 and TRBJ1-6, with D possibly TRBD1 on 5 matching bases. The germline V and J ends were trimmed by 4 bases and 9 bases, with 14 bases remaining between them. The germline V gene has CDR1 SGHRS and CDR2 YFSETQ. This CDR3 contains 14 residues. CDR3 coding DNA: TGCGCCAGCAGCCCTGGGACTCAGGCTTCACCCCTCCACTTT. Its protein is CASSPGTQASPLHF.

V usage is TRBV27 and J usage is TRBJ2-6, with D perhaps matching TRBD1 (5 bases). The germline CDR1 and CDR2 sequences are MNHEY and SMNVEV (reference sequence). Trimming shortened V by 4 bases and J by 0 bases, and 13 bases separated the two germline ends. The CDR3 length is 17 residues. CDR3 amino acids: CASSSTATFSGANVLTF. CDR3 nucleotides: TGTGCCAGCAGTTCGACAGCAACCTTCTCTGGGGCCAACGTCCTGACTTTC.

V gene TRBV5-1 combines with J gene TRBJ2-3, with D hard to call. V was cut by 3 bases and J by 0 bases, with 2 bases left in between. The CDR3 runs to 12 residues. CDR1 SGHRS and CDR2 YFSETQ come from the germline V gene. The CDR3 DNA is TGCGCCAGCAGCTGGAGCACAGATACGCAGTATTTT. Translated, it gives CASSWSTDTQYF.

V and J are TRBV7-6 and TRBJ2-3, with D possibly being TRBD1 (6 bases). Trimming shortened V by 1 base and J by 6 bases, and 11 bases separated the two germline ends. This CDR3 has 14 amino acids. Germline assignment: CDR1 SGHVS and CDR2 FNYEAQ. CDR3 bases: TGTGCCAGCAGCTTAGTCGGACAGTCTGATACGCAGTATTTT. It codes for CASSLVGQSDTQYF.

The chain has TRBV6-5 and TRBJ1-1; 7 bases fit TRBD1. V was pared by 5 bases and J by 1 base, with 1 base of the junction left unmatched. The CDR3 has 13 residues. The germline CDR1 and CDR2 sequences are MNHEY and SVGAGI. As DNA, the CDR3 is TGTGCCAGCAGTCGGACAGGGAACACTGAAGCTTTCTTT. This codes for CASSRTGNTEAFF.

This clone was counted once. The rearrangement links TRBV6-5 to TRBJ2-1; 9 nucleotides match TRBD2. Germline V gene sequence: CDR1 MNHEY, CDR2 SVGAGI. V dropped 10 bases and J dropped 0; count of bases not matched to a gene: 4. This CDR3 contains 14 residues. The CDR3 here is CAILAGSSYNEQFF. CDR3 DNA: TGTGCCATTCTAGCGGGGAGCTCCTACAATGAGCAGTTCTTC.

The genes are TRBV21-1 and TRBJ2-7; no DNA check was done on the table's D call, TRBD1. TRBV21-1 is a known pseudogene. The CDR3 spans 16 residues. DNA of the CDR3: TGTGCCAGCAGCAAAGTTTGGGACAGGGGTACCGACGAGCAGTACTTC. It encodes CASSKVWDRGTDEQYF.

The chain uses TRBV28 and TRBJ1-4; D unclear. Germline CDR1 MDHEN, CDR2 SYDVKM. Between the trimmed V and J ends, which lost 5 bases and 6 bases, there was a span of 16 bases. The CDR3 is 15 residues long. CDR3 nucleotide sequence: TGTGCCAGCAGTGTTAACAGCGGGCTTTATGAAAAACTGTTTTTT. Translating gives CASSVNSGLYEKLFF.

The chain carries TRBV12-3 or TRBV12-4 and TRBJ1-2; unclear D gene. The CDR3 runs to 13 residues. Trimming left V 0 bases short and J 8 bases short, with 10 bases between. CDR3 amino acids: CASSLAPGVGYTF. The CDR3 nucleotides read TGTGCCAGCAGTTTAGCCCCCGGGGTCGGCTACACCTTC.

The chain recombines TRBV27 with TRBJ2-7; 8 bases agree with TRBD1. The V gene end was trimmed by 5 bases and the J gene end by 1 base; junction bases not matched to a gene: 7. The CDR3 runs to 15 residues. Germline CDR1 reads MNHEY; CDR2 reads SMNVEV (reference sequence). The CDR3 nucleotides are TGTGCCAGCAGTCACGGGACAGGAACATCCTACGAGCAGTACTTC. This codes for CASSHGTGTSYEQYF.

This clone was found a few times. V is TRBV5-1 and J is TRBJ1-6; perhaps TRBD1 as D (5 bases). Germline CDR1 is SGHRS and CDR2 is YFSETQ. V shed 5 bases and J shed 7 bases, with 13 bases lying between them. There are 14 residues in the CDR3. The CDR3 here is CASSRDAENSPLHF. The DNA for the CDR3 is TGCGCCAGCAGTCGGGACGCTGAGAATTCACCCCTCCACTTT.

The chain links TRBV3-1 (or the pseudogene TRBV3-2) to TRBJ1-1; possibly TRBD1 for D (5 bases). Trimming stripped 1 base from V and 8 bases from J, with 17 bases between. Per germline, CDR1 LGHDT and CDR2 YNNKEL (reference sequence). CDR3 size: 15 residues. The CDR3 is CASSQGAGTGLEAFF. CDR3 nucleotides: TGTGCCAGCAGCCAAGGAGCCGGGACGGGACTCGAAGCTTTCTTT.

This chain joins TRBV11-2 and TRBJ2-2; possibly TRBD1 or TRBD2 for D (5 bases each). The CDR3 covers 15 residues. Germline V gene data show CDR1 as SGHAT and CDR2 as FQNNGV. Trimming took off 0 bases at V and 0 bases at J, with 5 bases between the two ends. CDR3 loop: CASSLEGANTGELFF. In DNA, the CDR3 is TGTGCCAGCAGCTTAGAGGGGGCGAACACCGGGGAGCTGTTTTTT.

V gene TRBV2 combines with J gene TRBJ2-7, with D tentatively TRBD1 or TRBD2 (6 bases each). CDR1 SNHLY and CDR2 FYNNEI come from the germline V gene. The CDR3 spans 13 residues. Trimming stripped 6 bases from V and 6 bases from J, with 15 bases between. The CDR3 nucleotides read TGTGCCAGCAGCCCGGGGGCGCGGTTCGAGCAGTACTTC. Translating gives CASSPGARFEQYF.

This clone was found once. This chain links TRBV6-5 with TRBJ2-3; a weak D match, TRBD1 (5 bases). Germline CDR1 is MNHEY and CDR2 is SVGAGI. The CDR3 length is 16 residues. V was clipped by 2 bases and J by 0 bases, with 12 bases between them. The CDR3 loop is CASSYAAGMSTDTQYF. The CDR3 DNA reads as TGTGCCAGCAGTTACGCCGCAGGGATGAGCACAGATACGCAGTATTTT.

This chain connects TRBV11-1 to TRBJ2-7; a possible D gene is TRBD1 (5 bases). Germline V gene lookup returns CDR1 SGHAT and CDR2 FQDESV (reference sequence). The CDR3 contains 15 residues. The V and J ends lost 2 bases and 3 bases respectively, with 14 bases between them. CDR3 residues: CASSLKDNAFYEQYF. The CDR3 coding sequence is TGTGCCAGCAGCTTAAAGGACAATGCTTTCTACGAGCAGTACTTC.